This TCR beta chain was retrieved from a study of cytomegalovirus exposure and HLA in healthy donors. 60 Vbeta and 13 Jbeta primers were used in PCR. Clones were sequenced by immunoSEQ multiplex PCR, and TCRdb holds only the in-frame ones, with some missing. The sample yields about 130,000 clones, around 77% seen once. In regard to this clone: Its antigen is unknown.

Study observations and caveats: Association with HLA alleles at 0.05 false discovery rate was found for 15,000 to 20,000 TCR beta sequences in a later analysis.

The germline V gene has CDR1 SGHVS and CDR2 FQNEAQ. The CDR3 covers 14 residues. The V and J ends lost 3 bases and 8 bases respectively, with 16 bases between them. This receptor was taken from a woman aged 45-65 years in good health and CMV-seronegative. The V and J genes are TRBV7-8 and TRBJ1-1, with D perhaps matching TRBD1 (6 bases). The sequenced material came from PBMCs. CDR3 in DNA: TGTGCCAGCAGCTTTGGGGGGGCGTTTCCGGAAGCTTTCTTT. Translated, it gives CASSFGGAFPEAFF.